Below, 9 T cell receptor beta chains from the same sample are listed, as sequenced in a study of response to subunit inactivated influenza vaccine. TCRdb called the RT-PCR reads again in MiXCR, with one record for every CDR3 protein. The table lists approximately 500,000 distinct CDR3 sequences, 13% to 15% of them singletons. This specimen consisted of PBMCs from blood, obtained 11 to 12 days after vaccination. All receptors derive from a man between 50 and 59 years old who received an inactivated influenza vaccine.

The chain links TRBV28 to TRBJ2-2; 10 bases map to TRBD2. The CDR3 runs 16 residues. Germline lookup yields CDR1 MDHEN and CDR2 SYDVKM. J gave up 7 bases and V 1 base, and 6 bases lay outside the gene matches. CDR3 amino acids: CASSLSASGSVGELFF. The CDR3 region has the DNA TGTGCCAGCAGTTTATCGGCTAGCGGGAGCGTCGGGGAGCTGTTTTTT. Together with reference TRBV28 and TRBJ2-2, the CDR3 gives the full variable domain: DVKVTQSSRYLVKRTGEKVFLECVQDMDHENMFWYRQDPGLGLRLIYFSYDVKMKEKGDIPEGYSVSREKKERFSLILESASTNQTSMYLCASSLSASGSVGELFFGEGSRLTVL.

This clonotype was detected only a few times. J is TRBJ1-5 and V is TRBV5-1; D not resolved. V gave up 0 bases and J gave up 0 bases, with 13 bases separating them. The CDR3 covers 17 residues. Per the germline V gene, CDR1 is SGHRS and CDR2 is YFSETQ. CDR3 sequence (DNA): TGCGCCAGCAGCTTGGATGGCTTGGCGGATAGCAATCAGCCCCAGCATTTT. Translated, it gives CASSLDGLADSNQPQHF.

The chain carries TRBV5-1 and TRBJ2-7; no definite D call. Germline loops: CDR1 SGHRS, CDR2 YFSETQ. The CDR3 is 14 residues long. V was pared by 0 bases and J by 6 bases, with 13 bases between. CDR3 sequence reads: CASSLDGWFREQYF. DNA of the CDR3: TGCGCCAGCAGCTTGGACGGGTGGTTCCGCGAGCAGTACTTC.

This sequence joins TRBV24-1 and TRBJ2-7; D is ambiguous. CDR3 length: 14 amino acids. Germline V lookup: CDR1 KGHDR, CDR2 SFDVKD. Trimming stripped 2 bases from V and 7 bases from J, with 14 bases between. The CDR3 is CATSDWARPWEQYF. CDR3 sequence (DNA): TGTGCCACCAGTGATTGGGCCAGACCCTGGGAGCAGTACTTC.

The chain has TRBV6-6 and TRBJ2-7; D unclear. The germline V gene encodes CDR1 MNHNY and CDR2 SVGAGI (reference sequence). CDR3 length equals 12 residues. The ends were cut back, 3 bases at V and 5 bases at J, with 8 bases in the middle. The CDR3 spells CASSYVANEQYF. CDR3 coding DNA: TGTGCCAGCAGTTATGTAGCAAACGAGCAGTACTTC.

This chain uses TRBV12-3 or TRBV12-4 with TRBJ1-1; maybe TRBD1 (5 bases). V lost 3 bases to trimming and J lost 1 base, with 9 bases between them. The CDR3 is made up of 14 amino acids. The CDR3 DNA reads TGTGCCAGCAGTTTGGGACGGTCGAACACTGAAGCTTTCTTT. Its protein product is CASSLGRSNTEAFF.

In this sample, this clonotype turned up a few times. The gene calls are TRBV5-1 and TRBJ2-3, with D tentatively TRBD1 (6 bases). This CDR3 has 15 residues. The germline CDR1 and CDR2 sequences are SGHRS and YFSETQ. Trimming cost V 4 bases and J 4 bases, with 16 bases left between them. CDR3 nucleotides: TGCGCCAGCAGCAGTGAACAGGGATCAGCAGATACGCAGTATTTT. It yields the protein CASSSEQGSADTQYF.

This clonotype was picked up a small number of times. The chain has TRBV29-1 and TRBJ2-7, with D possibly matching TRBD1 (6 bases). Between the trimmed V and J ends, which lost 7 bases and 3 bases, there was a span of 13 bases. This CDR3 contains 12 residues. The germline gives CDR1 SQVTM, CDR2 ANQGSEA. The CDR3 sequence is CSANGQYYEQYF. In DNA, the CDR3 is TGCAGCGCTAATGGACAGTACTACGAGCAGTACTTC.

The chain joins TRBV5-1 to TRBJ2-4, with 10 nucleotides matching TRBD1. The length of the CDR3 is 16 residues. CDR1 is SGHRS, CDR2 YFSETQ, per germline. V lost 4 bases, J lost 3 bases, and 7 bases stayed unmatched. The CDR3, as DNA: TGCGCCAGCAGCGACGGACAGGGGGTTAGCAAAAACATTCAGTACTTC. Its protein product is CASSDGQGVSKNIQYF.